This TCR beta chain stems from a study of blood T cell repertoires in COVID-19 (dated by TCRdb to between 2020 and 2021). Regarding the research as a whole: Samples covering the acute and convalescent phases of COVID-19 were provided by collaborators in the United States, Italy and Spain. The prospective study material was composed of cDNA or gDNA derived from T cells, B-cell-depleted T cells, or PBMCs. Deeply sampled blood TCRbeta repertoires from subjects exposed to, actively infected with, or recovered from COVID-19 were included in the dataset. The repertoires were released in a freely available public database meant as a resource for research on the immune response to SARS-CoV-2. The samples were drawn from two sources: the first 160 participants of the ongoing ImmuneRACE study, and over 1,000 subjects contributed by 6 global collaborators. Nearly every sample came with metadata listing a de-identified subject ID, COVID-19 status, age in years and sex. Where available, HLA class I and class II types were obtained from metadata supplied by the sample provider rather than from assay-based typing. Summary of the overall study and its limitations: The amount of clinical and demographic metadata varied by source and participant and was provided uncurated.

The collaborating institutions used their own protocols to collect whole blood in K2EDTA tubes. Collaborator samples were shipped for TCRbeta analysis as frozen whole blood, isolated PBMCs, or DNA extracted from either sample type. About this clone: Its binding antigen is unknown. Per-nucleotide qualities are absent, and no much larger clonotype sits a single base away.

TCRbeta CDR3 regions were amplified from genomic DNA by means of the immunoSEQ Assay, a bias-controlled multiplex PCR. Regarding the original processing steps: The number of nucleated cells in each sample was estimated from the amplification of reference gene primers within the assay. To quantify the absolute abundance of each unique TCRbeta CDR3 rearrangement, sequence reads were collapsed and filtered. For each sample, productive Simpson clonality was calculated as the square root of Simpson's diversity index over productive rearrangements. The immuneACCESS repertoire file appears here via TCRdb, limited to in-frame rearrangements. These files lack a portion of the clones; in checked studies, under half of the deficit traces to unresolved V genes, and the cause of the others is not known. That table gives V, J and clone size, and the DNA gave D and trimming. The sample includes about 72,000 clones, with around 93% observed a single time. Approximately 4.8% of the sample is in the top ten clones.

Including the terminal cysteine and phenylalanine, the CDR3 comprises 12 residues. Left in the record is the CDR3 DNA by itself, 36 bases read in frame from the first base. CDR1 and CDR2 are drawn from the germline V gene: MDHEN, SYDVKM. Between the V and J ends, shortened by 2 bases and 7 bases respectively, the junction contains 8 bases. The chain is made from TRBV28 and TRBJ1-1; no D gene call is confident. The sequence came from a woman in her fifties or sixties with active COVID-19. Material: peripheral blood. The DNA sequence follows: TGTGCCAGCAGTTTAGATGCGGGTGAAGCTTTCTTT. Its protein product is CASSLDAGEAFF.